The 14 T cell receptor beta chains listed next were all sequenced from one sample in a study of technical replicates of blood from several donors. The table came from immunoSEQ multiplex PCR; TCRdb's copy has only in-frame clones and leaves some out. The table records around 67,000 clones, roughly 86% of them present only once. The sample comprised PBMCs. These TCRs come from a human donor in good health. Some clones in this sample may be carry-over from other donors' samples.

This clone was seen repeatedly, ten times or more. V is TRBV6-1 and J is TRBJ1-5; 8 positions match TRBD1. The germline CDR1 and CDR2 sequences are MNHNS and SASEGT. V was pared by 4 bases and J by 6 bases, with 11 bases of the junction left unmatched. The CDR3 contains 16 residues. This CDR3 is CASSVSRTGRLQPQHF. Written as DNA, the CDR3 is TGTGCCAGCAGTGTATCCCGGACAGGGAGGCTTCAGCCCCAGCATTTT.

Remarks on this clone: This specimen includes other DNA sequences encoding the same CDR3. The chain uses TRBV9 and TRBJ2-5; D may be TRBD1 (6 bases). Trimming shortened V by 4 bases and J by 1 base, and 8 bases separated the two germline ends. The germline gives CDR1 SGDLS, CDR2 YYNGEE. The CDR3 has 13 amino acids. CDR3 sequence (DNA): TGTGCCAGCAGCACGACAGGCCAAGAGACCCAGTACTTC. This translates into CASSTTGQETQYF.

The chain uses TRBV7-9 and TRBJ1-2, with unresolved D. The germline V gene encodes CDR1 SEHNR and CDR2 FQNEAQ (reference sequence). The V and J ends lost 4 bases and 6 bases respectively, with 12 bases between them. CDR3 length: 13 residues. The CDR3 is CASSSPFRDGYTF. CDR3 nucleotide sequence: TGTGCCAGCAGCTCTCCCTTTCGTGATGGCTACACCTTC. The variable domain in full, with the rest retrieved from reference TRBV7-9 and TRBJ1-2, is DTGVSQNPRHKITKRGQNVTFRCDPISEHNRLYWYRQTLGQGPEFLTYFQNEAQLEKSRLLSDRFSAERPKGSFSTLEIQRTEQGDSAMYLCASSSPFRDGYTFGSGTRLTVV.

V and J are TRBV2 and TRBJ2-7; D may be TRBD2 (5 bases). CDR3 length: 12 amino acids. Germline V gene sequence: CDR1 SNHLY, CDR2 FYNNEI. Trimming pared 3 bases from V and 3 bases from J, leaving 6 bases between. The CDR3 DNA follows: TGTGCCAGCAGTGAGAGGGTCTACGAGCAGTACTTC. Its protein is CASSERVYEQYF.

J is TRBJ2-7 and V is TRBV5-1; 7 bases are shared with TRBD2. Germline loops: CDR1 SGHRS, CDR2 YFSETQ. The V and J ends lost 0 bases and 1 base, in that order; junction bases with no gene match: 4. The CDR3 totals 15 residues. Written as DNA, the CDR3 is TGCGCCAGCAGCTTGGGGTCTAGCGGATCCTACGAGCAGTACTTC. Protein product: CASSLGSSGSYEQYF.

This clone has a single count. This CDR3 reads CASSVGDIGETQYF. The CDR3, as DNA: TGTGCCAGCAGCGTAGGGGACATAGGGGAGACCCAGTACTTC. The rearrangement joins TRBV9 to TRBJ2-5; tentative D call: TRBD1 (6 bases). This CDR3 region has 14 residues. Germline V gives CDR1 SGDLS, CDR2 YYNGEE. The germline V and J ends were trimmed by 0 bases and 5 bases, with 11 bases remaining between them.

In DNA form, the CDR3 reads TGTGCCAGCAGTCCGTCGGTCGGTGGAAACACCATATATTTT. Amino acids: CASSPSVGGNTIYF. The chain employs TRBV27 and TRBJ1-3; D remains unclear. Germline assignment: CDR1 MNHEY and CDR2 SMNVEV (reference sequence). V gave up 5 bases and J gave up 3 bases, with 11 bases separating them. This CDR3 contains 14 residues.

The rearrangement joins TRBV15 to TRBJ1-5; no clear D. This CDR3 has 17 amino acids. Between the trimmed V and J ends, which lost 1 base and 2 bases, there was a span of 15 bases. Per germline, CDR1 LNHNV and CDR2 YYDKDF (reference sequence). The CDR3 DNA follows: TGTGCCACCAGCAGAGGTGTAGGCACCGGGGGCAATCAGCCCCAGCATTTT. This sequence encodes CATSRGVGTGGNQPQHF.

This chain uses TRBV7-9 with TRBJ1-1; 10 bases are a match to TRBD1. After removal of 4 bases from V and 7 bases from J, the junction contained 9 bases not matched to a gene. CDR1 SEHNR and CDR2 FQNEAQ come from the germline V gene (reference sequence). The CDR3 length is 15 residues. CDR3 protein: CASSSDRGQRNEAFF. As DNA, the CDR3 is TGTGCCAGCAGCTCAGACAGGGGGCAGCGGAATGAAGCTTTCTTT.

CDR3 sequence reads: CASSYSSGEAYEQYF. CDR3 DNA sequence: TGTGCCAGCAGTTATTCTAGCGGGGAGGCTTACGAGCAGTACTTC. V gene TRBV6-6 combines with J gene TRBJ2-7, with 9 bases that match TRBD2. The CDR3 loop spans 15 amino acids. The V and J ends lost 3 bases and 4 bases, in that order; junction bases with no gene match: 7. From germline, CDR1 is MNHNY and CDR2 SVGAGI (reference sequence).

This chain joins TRBV6-1 and TRBJ2-5; 10 bases fit TRBD2. Germline V lookup: CDR1 MNHNS, CDR2 SASEGT. J was trimmed by 9 bases and V by 7 bases; bases with no gene match: 14. The CDR3 covers 15 residues. CDR3 DNA sequence: TGTGCCAGCACCCCGCCCTTAGCGGGGGGCTCCTCCCAGTACTTC. This encodes CASTPPLAGGSSQYF.

This chain uses TRBV7-9 with TRBJ1-6; weak D call: TRBD1 (6 bases). CDR3 size: 17 residues. Trimming left V 5 bases short and J 10 bases short, with 24 bases between. Germline assignment: CDR1 SEHNR and CDR2 FQNEAQ (reference sequence). CDR3 sequence (DNA): TGTGCCAGCAGCCCCGTAACAGGGAGTTCTATCCGGTCACCCCTCCACTTT. Translation: CASSPVTGSSIRSPLHF.

V is TRBV18 and J is TRBJ2-6; 9 bases fit TRBD1. V was clipped by 3 bases and J by 0 bases; unmatched bases: 3. Germline V gene data show CDR1 as KGHSH and CDR2 as LQKENI. This CDR3 spans 17 amino acids. For the CDR3, the DNA is TGTGCCAGCTCACCTACGGGACAGGGCTCTGGGGCCAACGTCCTGACTTTC. Its translation: CASSPTGQGSGANVLTF.

The V call is TRBV6-5, the J call TRBJ1-3, with D unclear. Germline CDR1 is MNHEY and CDR2 is SVGAGI. V dropped 4 bases and J dropped 0 bases, with 13 bases sitting between them. The length of the CDR3 is 16 residues. The CDR3 coding sequence is TGTGCCAGCAGTTTAAGCCCCATAATCTCTGGAAACACCATATATTTT. Translating gives CASSLSPIISGNTIYF.